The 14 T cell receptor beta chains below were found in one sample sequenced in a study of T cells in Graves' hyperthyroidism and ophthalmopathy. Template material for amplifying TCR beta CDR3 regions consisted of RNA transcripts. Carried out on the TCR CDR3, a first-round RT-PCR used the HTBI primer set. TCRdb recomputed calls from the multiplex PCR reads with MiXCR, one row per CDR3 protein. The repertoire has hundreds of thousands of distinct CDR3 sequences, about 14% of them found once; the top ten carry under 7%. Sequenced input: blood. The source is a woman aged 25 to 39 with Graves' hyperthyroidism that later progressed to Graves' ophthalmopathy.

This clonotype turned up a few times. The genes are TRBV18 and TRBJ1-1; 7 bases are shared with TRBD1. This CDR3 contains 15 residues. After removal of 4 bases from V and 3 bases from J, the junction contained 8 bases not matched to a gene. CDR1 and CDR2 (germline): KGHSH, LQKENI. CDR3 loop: CASSHRGRMYTEAFF. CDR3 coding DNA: TGTGCCAGCTCACACAGGGGCCGTATGTACACTGAAGCTTTCTTT.

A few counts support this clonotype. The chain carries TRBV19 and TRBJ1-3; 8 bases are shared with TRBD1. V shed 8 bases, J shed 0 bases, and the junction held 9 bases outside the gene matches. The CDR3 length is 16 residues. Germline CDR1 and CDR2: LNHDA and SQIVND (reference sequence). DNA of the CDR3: TGTGCCAGTTCGGCAGGGGGCGCGAGCTCTGGAAACACCATATATTTT. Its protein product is CASSAGGASSGNTIYF.

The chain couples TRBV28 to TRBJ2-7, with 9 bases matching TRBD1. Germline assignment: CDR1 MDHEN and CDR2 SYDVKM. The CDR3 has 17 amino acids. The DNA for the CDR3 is TGTGCCAGCAGTTCCCCCCCGGGACAGGGTGTGGGATCTTATCCTACGGTC. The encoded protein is CASSSPPGQGVGSYPTV.

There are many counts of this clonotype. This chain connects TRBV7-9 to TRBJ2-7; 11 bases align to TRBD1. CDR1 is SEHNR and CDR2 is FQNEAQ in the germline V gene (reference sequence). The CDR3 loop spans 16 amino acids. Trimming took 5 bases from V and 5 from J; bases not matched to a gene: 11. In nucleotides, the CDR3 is TGTGCCAGCAGCCTACCCTGGGACAGGGGGGCCCACGAGCAGTACTTC. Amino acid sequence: CASSLPWDRGAHEQYF.

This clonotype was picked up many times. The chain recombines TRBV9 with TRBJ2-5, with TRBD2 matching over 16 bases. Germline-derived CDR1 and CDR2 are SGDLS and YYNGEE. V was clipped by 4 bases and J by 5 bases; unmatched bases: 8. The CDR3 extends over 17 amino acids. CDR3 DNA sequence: TGTGCCAGCAGCCGGGGACTAGCGGGAGGGCCGGGTGAGACCCAGTACTTC. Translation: CASSRGLAGGPGETQYF.

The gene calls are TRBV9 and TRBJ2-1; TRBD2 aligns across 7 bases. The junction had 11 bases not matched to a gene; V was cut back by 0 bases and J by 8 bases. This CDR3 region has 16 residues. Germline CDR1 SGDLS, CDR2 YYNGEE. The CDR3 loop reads CASSVAVTGGIYEQFF. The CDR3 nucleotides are TGTGCCAGCAGCGTAGCTGTAACGGGAGGAATCTATGAGCAGTTCTTC.

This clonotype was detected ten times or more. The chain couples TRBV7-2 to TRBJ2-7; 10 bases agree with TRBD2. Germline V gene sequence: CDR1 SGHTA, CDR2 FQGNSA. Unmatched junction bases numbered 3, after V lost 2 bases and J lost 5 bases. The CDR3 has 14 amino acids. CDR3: CASSLTSGINEQYF. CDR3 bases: TGTGCCAGCAGCTTAACTAGCGGGATCAACGAGCAGTACTTC.

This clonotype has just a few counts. The CDR3 nucleotides read TGTGCCAGCTCTGTGTCGTCCAGCTCCTACAATGAGCAGTTCTTC. It encodes CASSVSSSSYNEQFF. The V gene is TRBV12-3 or TRBV12-4, the J gene TRBJ2-1; the D is unclear. This CDR3 is 15 amino acids long. V lost 8 bases, J lost 0 bases, and 14 bases lay in between.

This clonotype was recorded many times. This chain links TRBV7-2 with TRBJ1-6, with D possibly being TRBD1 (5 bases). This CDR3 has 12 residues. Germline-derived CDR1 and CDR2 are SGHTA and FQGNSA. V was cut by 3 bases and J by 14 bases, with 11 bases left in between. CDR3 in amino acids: CASSFSGRALHF. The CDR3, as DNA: TGTGCCAGCAGCTTTTCGGGCAGGGCCCTCCACTTT.

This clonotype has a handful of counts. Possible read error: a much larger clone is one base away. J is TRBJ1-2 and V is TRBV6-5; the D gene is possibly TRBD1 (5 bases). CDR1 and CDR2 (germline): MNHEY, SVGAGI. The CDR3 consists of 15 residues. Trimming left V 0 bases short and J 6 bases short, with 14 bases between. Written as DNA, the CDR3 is TGTGCCAGCAGTTACTCGAGCGAGGGGCGGGATGGCTACACCTTC. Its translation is CASSYSSEGRDGYTF.

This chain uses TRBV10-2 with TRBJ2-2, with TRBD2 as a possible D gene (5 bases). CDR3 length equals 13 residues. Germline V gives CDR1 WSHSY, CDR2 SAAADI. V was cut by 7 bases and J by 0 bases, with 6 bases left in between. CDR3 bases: TGCGCCAGCATGACTACGAACACCGGGGAGCTGTTTTTT. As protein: CASMTTNTGELFF.

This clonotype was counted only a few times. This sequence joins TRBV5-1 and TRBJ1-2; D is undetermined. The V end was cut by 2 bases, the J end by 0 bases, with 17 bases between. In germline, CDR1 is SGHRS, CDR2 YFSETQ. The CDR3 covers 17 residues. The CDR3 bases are TGCGCCAGCAGCTTAGCACTCTCATCGGGGTCTAACTATGGCTACACCTTC. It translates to CASSLALSSGSNYGYTF. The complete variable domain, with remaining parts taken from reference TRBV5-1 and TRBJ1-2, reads KAGVTQTPRYLIKTRGQQVTLSCSPISGHRSVSWYQQTPGQGLQFLFEYFSETQRNKGNFPGRFSGRQFSNSRSEMNVSTLELGDSALYLCASSLALSSGSNYGYTFGSGTRLTVV.

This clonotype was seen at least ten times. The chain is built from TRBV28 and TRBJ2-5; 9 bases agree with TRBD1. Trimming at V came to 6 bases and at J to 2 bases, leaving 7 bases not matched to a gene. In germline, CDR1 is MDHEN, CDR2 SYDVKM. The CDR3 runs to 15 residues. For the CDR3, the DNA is TGTGCCAGCAGGTCCCCGGGACAGGGTCAAGAGACCCAGTACTTC. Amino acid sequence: CASRSPGQGQETQYF.

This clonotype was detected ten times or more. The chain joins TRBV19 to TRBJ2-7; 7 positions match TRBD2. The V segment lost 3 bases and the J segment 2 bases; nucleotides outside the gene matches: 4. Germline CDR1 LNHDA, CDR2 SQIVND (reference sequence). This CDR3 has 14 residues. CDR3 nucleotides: TGTGCCAGTAGTATCGGGGGGAACACCTACGAGCAGTACTTC. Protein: CASSIGGNTYEQYF.